The rows below give T cell receptor beta chains drawn from one sample of a study of blood T cells in healthy people across ages. MiXCR, run by TCRdb on the 5' RACE reads, gives a single entry per CDR3 protein. The table has 650,000 to 800,000 distinct CDR3 sequences, over 40% seen once. Sequencing was performed on blood. Receptors originate from a woman at least 80 years old in good health. The CDR3 runs from the conserved cysteine through the conserved F or W. A D gene is named only where the DNA matches it firmly. The size entry is marked missing in some rows and otherwise reads once, few, many or a size class.

j_call | v_call | d_call | clone_size | cdr3_aa | cdr3_nt
TRBJ2-2 | TRBV21-1 | NA | NA | CASSKALSGVRNTGELFF | TGTGCCAGCAGCAAAGCGCTTTCGGGGGTTAGGAACACCGGGGAGCTGTTTTTT
TRBJ2-7 | TRBV10-3 | TRBD2 | NA | CAISEFSGGSSYEQYF | TGTGCCATCAGTGAGTTTAGCGGGGGGTCCTCCTACGAGCAGTACTTC
TRBJ1-6 | TRBV2 | NA | many | CASRGDRVVQNSPLHF | TGTGCCAGCAGGGGGGACCGCGTCGTGCAAAATTCACCCCTCCACTTT
TRBJ2-6 | TRBV12-3/TRBV12-4 | NA | few | CASSLNVGSGANVLTF | TGTGCCAGCAGTTTGAACGTTGGCTCTGGGGCCAACGTCCTGACTTTC
TRBJ2-3 | TRBV12-3/TRBV12-4 | TRBD1 | many | CASRLTGTGLSNTQYF | TGTGCCAGCAGGCTGACCGGGACAGGGTTGAGTAATACGCAGTATTTT
TRBJ2-3 | TRBV20-1 | NA | many | CRGGASTDTQYF | TGCAGGGGGGGTGCTAGCACAGATACGCAGTATTTT
TRBJ2-1 | TRBV2 | NA | NA | CASSEAGEGRTYNEQFF | TGTGCCAGCAGTGAAGCTGGAGAGGGGCGGACCTACAATGAGCAGTTCTTC
TRBJ2-5 | TRBV20-1 | NA | NA | CSARTTGSQETQYF | TGCAGTGCCAGAACAACAGGGTCGCAAGAGACCCAGTACTTC
TRBJ2-5 | TRBV27 | NA | NA | CASSLSIGRLGTQYF | TGTGCCAGCAGTTTATCGATAGGCCGACTCGGGACCCAGTACTTC
TRBJ1-6 | TRBV6-6 | NA | NA | CASSYSLGAEGPLHF | TGTGCCAGCAGTTACTCCCTCGGAGCCGAGGGGCCCCTCCACTTT
TRBJ2-6 | TRBV20-1 | TRBD1 | NA | CSAPLRGMVAGANVLTF | TGCAGTGCTCCACTCAGGGGGATGGTGGCTGGGGCCAACGTCCTGACTTTC
TRBJ2-5 | TRBV27 | TRBD1 | NA | CASSPDRENQETQYF | TGTGCCAGCAGCCCTGACAGGGAAAATCAAGAGACCCAGTACTTC
TRBJ2-5 | TRBV12-3/TRBV12-4 | NA | NA | CASSFRTGLQETQYF | TGTGCCAGCAGTTTCCGGACGGGTTTACAAGAGACCCAGTACTTC
TRBJ2-5 | TRBV20-1 | NA | few | CSARRTAQETQYF | TGCAGTGCTAGGAGGACAGCTCAAGAGACCCAGTACTTC
TRBJ2-3 | TRBV29-1 | NA | many | CSVEGARGSTDTQYF | TGCAGCGTTGAAGGGGCCCGGGGAAGCACAGATACGCAGTATTTT
TRBJ2-5 | TRBV20-1 | NA | NA | CSATGIGSRETQYF | TGCAGTGCTACAGGAATAGGGTCCCGGGAGACCCAGTACTTC
TRBJ2-7 | TRBV7-8 | NA | NA | CASSLGVMDYEQYF | TGTGCCAGCAGCTTAGGGGTGATGGACTACGAGCAGTACTTC
TRBJ2-3 | TRBV7-8 | NA | many | CASSLADGNTQYF | TGTGCCAGCAGCTTAGCGGACGGAAATACGCAGTATTTT
TRBJ2-3 | TRBV4-1 | TRBD1 | many | CASSQLGQSARTDTQYF | TGCGCCAGCAGCCAATTGGGACAGTCGGCCCGCACAGATACGCAGTATTTT
TRBJ1-5 | TRBV20-1 | NA | many | CSARDLHGLSNQPQHF | TGCAGTGCTAGAGATCTCCACGGACTTAGCAATCAGCCCCAGCATTTT
TRBJ2-1 | TRBV30 | TRBD2 | NA | CAWSVVSGVEQFF | TGTGCCTGGAGTGTCGTTAGCGGGGTTGAGCAGTTCTTC
TRBJ2-7 | TRBV27 | NA | few | CASSLESGHEQYF | TGTGCCAGCAGTTTAGAAAGCGGCCACGAGCAGTACTTC
TRBJ1-1 | TRBV19 | NA | few | CASSGGSPEAFF | TGTGCCAGTAGTGGTGGCAGCCCTGAAGCTTTCTTT
TRBJ2-3 | TRBV4-3 | TRBD2 | many | CASSQDSLAGPEDTQYF | TGCGCCAGCAGCCAAGATAGTCTAGCGGGACCGGAAGATACGCAGTATTTT
TRBJ2-1 | TRBV24-1 | TRBD2 | NA | CATSGTSGSSSHNEQFF | TGTGCCACCAGCGGGACTAGCGGGAGTAGTTCTCACAATGAGCAGTTCTTC
TRBJ1-2 | TRBV12-3/TRBV12-4 | NA | NA | CASGGGDGYTF | TGTGCCAGCGGGGGGGGAGATGGCTACACCTTC
TRBJ2-1 | TRBV27 | NA | NA | CASSSARSSYNEQFF | TGTGCTAGCAGTAGCGCTAGGAGCTCCTACAATGAGCAGTTCTTC
TRBJ2-3 | TRBV7-2 | NA | NA | CASSLEVATNTQYF | TGTGCCAGCAGCCTCGAAGTGGCTACCAATACGCAGTATTTT
TRBJ1-6 | TRBV6-6 | NA | NA | CASSYSTWGNSPLHF | TGTGCCAGCAGTTACTCGACCTGGGGTAATTCACCCCTCCACTTT
TRBJ2-1 | TRBV24-1 | TRBD2 | NA | CATSDTGTSGRGYNEQFF | TGTGCCACCAGTGATACCGGGACTAGCGGGAGGGGCTACAATGAGCAGTTCTTC
TRBJ2-5 | TRBV7-9 | NA | many | CASSLGVRETQYF | TGTGCCAGCAGCTTAGGGGTACGAGAGACCCAGTACTTC
TRBJ2-1 | TRBV29-1 | NA | many | CSVDRVYNEQFF | TGCAGCGTTGACCGGGTATACAATGAGCAGTTCTTC
TRBJ2-7 | TRBV7-2 | TRBD1 | NA | CASSLVDRVSEQYF | TGTGCCAGCAGCTTAGTGGACAGGGTCTCCGAGCAGTACTTC
TRBJ2-2 | TRBV19 | NA | NA | CASNWRTNTGELFF | TGTGCCAGTAATTGGCGGACGAACACCGGGGAGCTGTTTTTT
TRBJ1-2 | TRBV4-2 | NA | once | CASSQVGSVYGYTF | TGTGCCAGCAGCCAAGTTGGGTCAGTCTATGGCTACACCTTC
TRBJ2-1 | TRBV20-1 | NA | few | CSASGDTGKNEQFF | TGCAGTGCTAGCGGGGACACTGGAAAGAATGAGCAGTTCTTC
TRBJ1-4 | TRBV5-1 | NA | few | CASSLFQGPNEKLFF | TGCGCCAGCAGCTTGTTTCAGGGCCCTAATGAAAAACTGTTTTTT
TRBJ2-2 | TRBV5-1 | NA | few | CASLRENTGELFF | TGCGCCAGCCTCAGGGAGAACACCGGGGAGCTGTTTTTT